These T cell receptor beta chains were read from a single sample in a study of shared clonotypes between healthy human individuals. The table came from immunoSEQ multiplex PCR; TCRdb's copy has only in-frame clones and leaves some out. The repertoire holds roughly 330,000 clones, with around two thirds as singletons. Sequencing was performed on memory CD4+ T cells sorted from blood. The receptors derive from a man in his thirties or forties in good health. CDR3s include the opening cysteine and the closing phenylalanine or tryptophan. Each record gives: clone size, V gene, CDR3 length, D gene, J gene, CDR3 protein, CDR3 DNA. The D gene is left open where the match is weak. A clone size is listed for some rows: how often the clone was seen (once, few, many), or a class if it is expanded.

size: .
V: TRBV18
length: 15
D: TRBD1
J: TRBJ2-1
CDR3: CASSPDRGASAEQFF
DNA: TGTGCCAGCTCACCAGACAGGGGGGCCTCGGCGGAGCAGTTCTTC

size: .
V: TRBV27
length: 13
D: .
J: TRBJ2-7
CDR3: CATAAGDSYEQYF
DNA: TGTGCCACTGCGGCAGGGGACTCCTACGAGCAGTACTTC

size: .
V: TRBV6-1
length: 14
D: TRBD1
J: TRBJ2-7
CDR3: CASSEGGQGYEQYF
DNA: TGTGCCAGCAGTGAAGGGGGACAGGGTTACGAGCAGTACTTC

size: .
V: TRBV19
length: 14
D: .
J: TRBJ1-2
CDR3: CASTMDSSNYGYTF
DNA: TGTGCCAGTACCATGGACAGTTCAAACTATGGCTACACCTTC

size: few
V: TRBV18
length: 17
D: .
J: TRBJ2-2
CDR3: CASSLTSRTANTGELFF
DNA: TGTGCCAGCTCACTTACCTCTAGGACAGCGAACACCGGGGAGCTGTTTTTT

size: .
V: TRBV6-5
length: 16
D: TRBD2
J: TRBJ2-2
CDR3: CASSSLAGVLTGELFF
DNA: TGTGCCAGCAGTTCCCTAGCGGGAGTTCTTACCGGGGAGCTGTTTTTT

size: .
V: TRBV11-3
length: 13
D: .
J: TRBJ2-1
CDR3: CASSLVASNEQFF
DNA: TGTGCCAGCAGCTTGGTAGCGAGCAATGAGCAGTTCTTC

size: few
V: TRBV28
length: 13
D: TRBD1
J: TRBJ2-4
CDR3: CASRHQGDRIQYF
DNA: TGTGCCAGCAGACACCAGGGGGATCGCATTCAGTACTTC

size: .
V: TRBV7-8
length: 18
D: .
J: TRBJ2-1
CDR3: CASSLSGFGLLSYNEQFF
DNA: TGTGCCAGCAGCTTGAGCGGTTTCGGCTTGCTCTCCTACAATGAGCAGTTCTTC

size: few
V: TRBV11-3
length: 12
D: .
J: TRBJ2-1
CDR3: CASSLVAAEQFF
DNA: TGTGCCAGCAGCTTAGTCGCTGCTGAGCAGTTCTTC

size: few
V: TRBV5-1
length: 14
D: TRBD2
J: TRBJ2-1
CDR3: CASSTSGRAGEQFF
DNA: TGCGCCAGTTCGACTAGCGGGAGGGCCGGTGAGCAGTTCTTC

size: few
V: TRBV11-3
length: 16
D: .
J: TRBJ2-2
CDR3: CASSLLSQTNTGELFF
DNA: TGTGCCAGCAGCTTATTGTCACAGACGAACACCGGGGAGCTGTTTTTT

size: many
V: TRBV9
length: 17
D: TRBD2
J: TRBJ2-1
CDR3: CASSVDPPGGAYNEQFF
DNA: TGTGCCAGCAGCGTGGACCCACCGGGAGGTGCCTACAATGAGCAGTTCTTC

size: .
V: TRBV15
length: 15
D: TRBD1
J: TRBJ2-7
CDR3: CATSRGGTGAYEQYF
DNA: TGTGCCACCAGCAGAGGGGGGACAGGGGCGTACGAGCAGTACTTC

size: .
V: TRBV7-2
length: 15
D: TRBD2
J: TRBJ2-3
CDR3: CASSGTSGRLDTQYF
DNA: TGTGCCAGCAGCGGGACTAGCGGGAGATTGGATACGCAGTATTTT

size: .
V: TRBV2
length: 15
D: .
J: TRBJ1-1
CDR3: CASSELGGAVAEAFF
DNA: TGTGCCAGCAGTGAATTGGGGGGCGCGGTGGCTGAAGCTTTCTTT

size: .
V: TRBV5-4
length: 13
D: .
J: TRBJ1-1
CDR3: CASSLEMGTEAFF
DNA: TGTGCCAGCAGCTTGGAAATGGGCACTGAAGCTTTCTTT

size: once
V: TRBV20-1
length: 10
D: .
J: TRBJ2-5
CDR3: CSAFRDTQYF
DNA: TGCAGTGCCTTTAGAGACACCCAGTACTTC

size: .
V: TRBV5-1
length: 14
D: .
J: TRBJ1-5
CDR3: CASSLGGGEQPQHF
DNA: TGCGCCAGCAGCTTGGGTGGGGGCGAACAGCCCCAGCATTTT

size: .
V: TRBV7-2
length: 13
D: .
J: TRBJ2-7
CDR3: CASSFGLRVEQYF
DNA: TGTGCCAGCAGCTTCGGCCTACGGGTGGAGCAGTACTTC

size: .
V: TRBV5-1
length: 15
D: TRBD1
J: TRBJ2-3
CDR3: CATSHGQGKTDTQYF
DNA: TGCGCCACCTCCCACGGACAGGGGAAAACAGATACGCAGTATTTT

size: .
V: TRBV5-1
length: 15
D: TRBD1
J: TRBJ1-5
CDR3: CASSLGTGANQPQHF
DNA: TGCGCCAGCAGCTTGGGGACAGGGGCGAATCAGCCCCAGCATTTT

size: .
V: TRBV2
length: 13
D: .
J: TRBJ2-7
CDR3: CASTDRRSYEQYF
DNA: TGTGCCAGCACAGACAGGCGATCCTACGAGCAGTACTTC

size: .
V: TRBV4-3
length: 17
D: TRBD1
J: TRBJ2-7
CDR3: CASSQSSIYRGTYEQYF
DNA: TGCGCCAGCAGCCAATCATCTATTTACAGGGGGACTTACGAGCAGTACTTC

size: .
V: TRBV5-1
length: 15
D: .
J: TRBJ2-7
CDR3: CASSVDGNPAYEQYF
DNA: TGCGCCAGCAGCGTTGATGGAAACCCAGCCTACGAGCAGTACTTC

size: .
V: TRBV29-1
length: 14
D: TRBD2
J: TRBJ2-3
CDR3: CSVDLAGGLGTQYF
DNA: TGCAGCGTTGACCTAGCGGGAGGACTGGGTACGCAGTATTTT

size: .
V: TRBV28
length: 16
D: TRBD1
J: TRBJ1-1
CDR3: CASSLRQGASNTEAFF
DNA: TGTGCCAGCAGCCTTCGACAGGGGGCAAGTAACACTGAAGCTTTCTTT

size: many
V: TRBV5-1
length: 14
D: .
J: TRBJ1-2
CDR3: CASSFNQALYGYTF
DNA: TGCGCCAGCAGCTTTAATCAGGCCCTCTATGGCTACACCTTC

size: few
V: TRBV7-2
length: 14
D: .
J: TRBJ2-7
CDR3: CASSSQGGSYEQYF
DNA: TGTGCCAGCAGCTCACAGGGAGGCTCCTACGAGCAGTACTTC

size: .
V: TRBV2
length: 14
D: .
J: TRBJ1-1
CDR3: CASRVSRDATEAFF
DNA: TGTGCCAGCAGAGTGTCCAGGGATGCGACTGAAGCTTTCTTT

size: many
V: TRBV5-1
length: 15
D: TRBD2
J: TRBJ2-3
CDR3: CASSLSPGGTDTQYF
DNA: TGCGCCAGCAGCTTGTCACCGGGAGGGACAGATACGCAGTATTTT

size: .
V: TRBV10-3
length: 13
D: .
J: TRBJ2-1
CDR3: CAIGLQGEGEQFF
DNA: TGTGCCATCGGACTCCAAGGCGAGGGCGAGCAGTTCTTC

size: .
V: TRBV7-3
length: 12
D: TRBD2
J: TRBJ2-7
CDR3: CASSFSGSEQYF
DNA: TGTGCCAGCAGTTTTAGCGGGAGCGAGCAGTACTTC

size: few
V: TRBV5-1
length: 14
D: .
J: TRBJ2-1
CDR3: CASRREPSYNEQFF
DNA: TGCGCCAGCCGACGGGAGCCCTCCTACAATGAGCAGTTCTTC

size: .
V: TRBV11-2
length: 14
D: TRBD1
J: TRBJ2-7
CDR3: CASSRTGSSYEQYF
DNA: TGTGCCAGCAGCCGGACAGGGAGCTCCTACGAGCAGTACTTC